Reported below is one T cell receptor beta chain. These data come from a study of blood T cell repertoires in COVID-19. Study as a whole: Spain, Italy and the United States supplied samples that represented acute and convalescent COVID-19. Nucleic acid was either cDNA or gDNA, and it came from T cells, B-cell-depleted T cells, or PBMCs.

V was cut by 1 base and J by 6 bases, with 22 bases left in between. The CDR3 extends over 17 amino acids. The germline CDR1 and CDR2 sequences are SGHVS and FNYEAQ. Original handling: Reference gene primer amplification in the assay estimated nucleated cell counts. The repertoire was sequenced with immunoSEQ multiplex PCR; TCRdb's copy has only in-frame clones and lacks some. V and J calls and clone size are copied from that table; D and trimming were computed from the DNA. The table records 150,000 or so clones, around 85% of them present only once. J is TRBJ2-7 and V is TRBV7-6; maybe TRBD2 (6 bases). The origin of this receptor is a woman aged 60-75 years with acute or convalescent COVID-19. Sequenced input: peripheral blood. The CDR3 region has the DNA TGTGCCAGCAGCTTAGTAGCCCATCCGGAGGGGTCTCTCGAGCAGTACTTC. Its protein is CASSLVAHPEGSLEQYF. Full variable domain (remainder filled in from reference TRBV7-6 and TRBJ2-7): GAGVSQSPRYKVTKRGQDVALRCDPISGHVSLYWYRQALGQGPEFLTYFNYEAQQDKSGLPNDRFSAERPEGSISTLTIQRTEQRDSAMYRCASSLVAHPEGSLEQYFGPGTRLTVT.